These 6 T cell receptor beta chains were sequenced from one sample in a study of blood T cell repertoires in COVID-19. Clones were read by immunoSEQ multiplex PCR, and TCRdb kept only the in-frame ones, dropping some. The sample has more than 200,000 clones, approximately 81% seen once. Sequenced material: peripheral blood. These receptor sequences come from a man aged 60-69 years with acute or convalescent COVID-19.

This clone was seen a few times. This chain joins TRBV18 and TRBJ2-1; D is perhaps TRBD1 (5 bases). CDR3 size: 12 residues. V lost 2 bases and J lost 13, with 12 bases in between. Germline values: CDR1 KGHSH, CDR2 LQKENI. In DNA form, the CDR3 reads TGTGCCAGCTCACCAGCGCGAGACAGCCAGTTCTTC. It translates to CASSPARDSQFF.

Comments on this clone: Other DNA sequences within the sample encode an identical CDR3. The chain carries TRBV3-1 (or the pseudogene TRBV3-2) and TRBJ2-5; 10 bases align to TRBD2. CDR3 length: 15 residues. J was trimmed by 5 bases and V by 2 bases; bases with no gene match: 5. CDR1 LGHDT and CDR2 YNNKEL come from the germline V gene (reference sequence). CDR3 sequence: CASSQRLAGVETQYF. Written as DNA, the CDR3 is TGTGCCAGCAGCCAAAGGCTAGCGGGAGTTGAGACCCAGTACTTC.

The CDR3 is CANNEGSGLYGYTF. The CDR3 bases are TGTGCAAACAACGAGGGGTCGGGACTCTATGGCTACACCTTC. J is TRBJ1-2 and V is TRBV30, with a weak D call TRBD1 (5 bases). Germline V gene sequence: CDR1 GTSNPN, CDR2 SVGIG (reference sequence). This CDR3 region has 14 residues.

This chain links TRBV5-1 with TRBJ2-3; the D gene is possibly TRBD1 (6 bases). V was shortened by 4 bases and J by 0 bases, with 12 bases between the two germline ends. The CDR3 length is 15 residues. In germline, CDR1 is SGHRS, CDR2 YFSETQ. The DNA for the CDR3 is TGCGCCAGCAGCGAGGGGGTAGCTAGCACAGATACGCAGTATTTT. This sequence encodes CASSEGVASTDTQYF. Supplemented by reference TRBV5-1 and TRBJ2-3, the full variable domain reads KAGVTQTPRYLIKTRGQQVTLSCSPISGHRSVSWYQQTPGQGLQFLFEYFSETQRNKGNFPGRFSGRQFSNSRSEMNVSTLELGDSALYLCASSEGVASTDTQYFGPGTRLTVL.

V and J are TRBV19 and TRBJ2-1; 11 bases line up with TRBD2. V dropped 3 bases and J dropped 10; count of bases not matched to a gene: 5. Germline lookup yields CDR1 LNHDA and CDR2 SQIVND (reference sequence). The CDR3 is 14 amino acids. CDR3 in DNA: TGTGCCAGTAGTATTCCCCGGACTAGCGGGGAGCAGTTCTTC. Its translation is CASSIPRTSGEQFF.

The chain recombines TRBV2 with TRBJ2-3; TRBD2 might be the D (6 bases). The CDR3 spans 16 residues. The V end lost 5 bases, the J end lost 0 bases, and 15 bases lay between the germline ends. Looked up from germline, CDR1 is SNHLY and CDR2 is FYNNEI. CDR3 in amino acids: CASSLLGGTSTDTQYF. Here the CDR3 DNA reads TGTGCCAGCAGTCTATTGGGGGGAACTAGCACAGATACGCAGTATTTT. Based on the CDR3 plus reference TRBV2 and TRBJ2-3, the full variable domain is EPEVTQTPSHQVTQMGQEVILRCVPISNHLYFYWYRQILGQKVEFLVSFYNNEISEKSEIFDDQFSVERPDGSNFTLKIRSTKLEDSAMYFCASSLLGGTSTDTQYFGPGTRLTVL.